This is a list of T cell receptor beta chains from one sample in a study of shared clonotypes between healthy human individuals. Profiling relied on immunoSEQ multiplex PCR, and the TCRdb table lists in-frame clones only, not all of them. The table lists about 2.1 million clones, 93% of them singletons. Sequenced input: naive CD8+ T cells from PBMCs. The receptor source for this set is a man between 18 and 35 years old in good health. Some clones in this sample may be carry-over from other donors' samples. Both conserved end residues are part of each CDR3. Each record gives: clone size, D gene, J gene, V gene, CDR3 protein, CDR3 DNA. D genes are given only for firm matches. Clone sizes are given selectively: once, few, many, or a class where the clone is expanded.

size: -; D: -; J: TRBJ2-1; V: TRBV5-1; CDR3: CASTSRNYNEQFF; DNA: TGCGCCAGCACCTCACGAAACTACAATGAGCAGTTCTTC
size: -; D: TRBD2; J: TRBJ2-1; V: TRBV27; CDR3: CASKSGRAGFEQFF; DNA: TGTGCCAGCAAAAGCGGGAGGGCGGGTTTTGAGCAGTTCTTC
size: -; D: -; J: TRBJ1-4; V: TRBV10-1; CDR3: CASSEGPKGEKLFF; DNA: TGCGCCAGCAGCGAAGGCCCGAAGGGAGAAAAACTGTTTTTT
size: -; D: TRBD2; J: TRBJ2-5; V: TRBV10-3; CDR3: CAISEASGSLKETQYF; DNA: TGTGCCATCAGTGAGGCTAGCGGGAGTCTGAAAGAGACCCAGTACTTC
size: -; D: -; J: TRBJ2-2; V: TRBV7-3; CDR3: CASSLGRNTGELFF; DNA: TGTGCCAGCAGCTTAGGGAGGAACACCGGGGAGCTGTTTTTT
size: -; D: -; J: TRBJ1-3; V: TRBV9; CDR3: CASSGASSAPYSGNTIYF; DNA: TGTGCCAGCAGCGGAGCCTCGAGCGCGCCGTACTCTGGAAACACCATATATTTT
size: -; D: TRBD1; J: TRBJ1-1; V: TRBV28; CDR3: CASSPGQGAVTEAFF; DNA: TGTGCCAGCAGTCCGGGACAGGGGGCCGTTACTGAAGCTTTCTTT
size: -; D: -; J: TRBJ1-1; V: TRBV7-2; CDR3: CASSLVSPSTEAFF; DNA: TGTGCCAGCAGCTTAGTGAGTCCGAGCACTGAAGCTTTCTTT
size: -; D: -; J: TRBJ1-5; V: TRBV15; CDR3: CATSRRTGSNQPQHF; DNA: TGTGCCACCAGCAGACGGACGGGGAGCAATCAGCCCCAGCATTTT
size: -; D: -; J: TRBJ2-7; V: TRBV6-4; CDR3: CASSDSGGRLSYEQYF; DNA: TGTGCCAGCAGTGACTCCGGCGGTCGCCTGTCCTACGAGCAGTACTTC
size: -; D: -; J: TRBJ2-5; V: TRBV9; CDR3: CASSVEARVETQYF; DNA: TGTGCCAGCAGCGTAGAGGCAAGGGTAGAGACCCAGTACTTC
size: once; D: TRBD1; J: TRBJ1-2; V: TRBV2; CDR3: CASSQKWLRGLGGYTF; DNA: TGTGCCAGCAGTCAAAAGTGGCTCAGGGGGCTTGGTGGCTACACCTTC
size: -; D: -; J: TRBJ2-5; V: TRBV29-1; CDR3: CSAAAGETQYF; DNA: TGCAGCGCGGCGGCGGGGGAGACCCAGTACTTC
size: -; D: -; J: TRBJ1-5; V: TRBV9; CDR3: CASSEGPERSNQPQHF; DNA: TGTGCCAGCAGCGAGGGCCCTGAAAGGAGCAATCAGCCCCAGCATTTT
size: -; D: TRBD1; J: TRBJ1-1; V: TRBV30; CDR3: CAWSDRDLNTEAFF; DNA: TGTGCCTGGAGCGACAGGGATTTAAACACTGAAGCTTTCTTT
size: -; D: -; J: TRBJ1-2; V: TRBV7-9; CDR3: CASSSPLPLYGYTF; DNA: TGTGCCAGCAGCTCCCCCTTGCCCCTCTATGGCTACACCTTC
size: -; D: -; J: TRBJ1-1; V: TRBV19; CDR3: CASSTRLQDEAFF; DNA: TGTGCCAGTAGTACTCGCTTACAGGATGAAGCTTTCTTT
size: -; D: -; J: TRBJ1-1; V: TRBV11-2; CDR3: CASSLDLRATNTEAFF; DNA: TGTGCCAGCAGCTTAGATCTACGGGCCACGAACACTGAAGCTTTCTTT
size: -; D: -; J: TRBJ2-7; V: TRBV7-9; CDR3: CASSLGRTPSYEQYF; DNA: TGTGCCAGCAGCTTAGGTCGGACACCCTCTTACGAGCAGTACTTC
size: few; D: -; J: TRBJ1-1; V: TRBV6-1; CDR3: CATRVGTEAFF; DNA: TGTGCCACCAGGGTGGGCACTGAAGCTTTCTTT
size: -; D: -; J: TRBJ2-1; V: TRBV11-3; CDR3: CASSLGADGNEQFF; DNA: TGTGCCAGCAGCTTAGGTGCGGACGGGAATGAGCAGTTCTTC
size: -; D: TRBD1; J: TRBJ1-1; V: TRBV27; CDR3: CASSLGRGRVNTEAFF; DNA: TGTGCCAGCAGTTTAGGCAGGGGGCGCGTGAACACTGAAGCTTTCTTT
size: -; D: TRBD2; J: TRBJ2-5; V: TRBV10-1; CDR3: CASSEASGSLQETQYF; DNA: TGCGCCAGCAGTGAGGCCAGCGGGAGTCTCCAAGAGACCCAGTACTTC
size: -; D: TRBD2; J: TRBJ2-1; V: TRBV19; CDR3: CASSLTSGRVSYNEQFF; DNA: TGTGCCAGTAGTTTGACTAGCGGGAGGGTCTCCTACAATGAGCAGTTCTTC
size: -; D: TRBD2; J: TRBJ2-1; V: TRBV29-1; CDR3: CSVVEAGPYNEQFF; DNA: TGCAGCGTTGTTGAAGCGGGGCCCTACAATGAGCAGTTCTTC
size: -; D: -; J: TRBJ2-5; V: TRBV2; CDR3: CASTSGPGETQYF; DNA: TGTGCCAGCACCTCAGGCCCGGGGGAGACCCAGTACTTC
size: -; D: TRBD2; J: TRBJ2-7; V: TRBV29-1; CDR3: CSVEVPSGRAYEQYF; DNA: TGCAGCGTTGAGGTACCTAGCGGGAGGGCCTACGAGCAGTACTTC
size: few; D: TRBD1; J: TRBJ1-1; V: TRBV7-9; CDR3: CASSSRTGYMNTEAFF; DNA: TGTGCCAGCAGCTCGCGGACAGGCTACATGAACACTGAAGCTTTCTTT
size: -; D: -; J: TRBJ1-1; V: TRBV14; CDR3: CASGFYGNTEAFF; DNA: TGTGCCAGCGGGTTTTATGGGAACACTGAAGCTTTCTTT
size: -; D: -; J: TRBJ2-7; V: TRBV14; CDR3: CASSQDWQGADEQYF; DNA: TGTGCCAGCAGCCAAGATTGGCAGGGCGCCGACGAGCAGTACTTC
size: -; D: -; J: TRBJ1-1; V: TRBV7-9; CDR3: CASSPPSGEQNTEAFF; DNA: TGTGCCAGCAGCCCGCCATCGGGGGAGCAAAACACTGAAGCTTTCTTT
size: -; D: -; J: TRBJ2-7; V: TRBV9; CDR3: CASSVENAPFYEQYF; DNA: TGTGCCAGCAGCGTAGAGAACGCGCCCTTCTACGAGCAGTACTTC
size: -; D: TRBD2; J: TRBJ2-1; V: TRBV6-5; CDR3: CASSSGRALYNEQFF; DNA: TGTGCCAGCAGCTCCGGGAGGGCCCTCTACAATGAGCAGTTCTTC
size: -; D: -; J: TRBJ2-6; V: TRBV7-9; CDR3: CASSLFGGQTGANVLTF; DNA: TGTGCCAGCAGCTTATTCGGGGGTCAGACTGGGGCCAACGTCCTGACTTTC
size: -; D: -; J: TRBJ2-1; V: TRBV19; CDR3: CASSKRWGADFSEQFF; DNA: TGTGCCAGTAGTAAAAGGTGGGGGGCGGATTTTAGTGAGCAGTTCTTC
size: few; D: TRBD2; J: TRBJ2-7; V: TRBV4-2; CDR3: CASSEGLAGDEQYF; DNA: TGTGCCAGCAGCGAGGGACTAGCGGGAGACGAGCAGTACTTC
size: once; D: TRBD2; J: TRBJ2-2; V: TRBV14; CDR3: CASSQLVSGITGELFF; DNA: TGTGCCAGCAGCCAGTTGGTTAGCGGGATCACCGGGGAGCTGTTTTTT
size: -; D: TRBD2; J: TRBJ2-1; V: TRBV10-3; CDR3: CAIRQGLGALGRDNEQFF; DNA: TGTGCCATCAGGCAAGGACTAGGCGCTTTGGGGAGGGACAATGAGCAGTTCTTC
size: -; D: -; J: TRBJ2-1; V: TRBV28; CDR3: CASSQPDLSYNEQFF; DNA: TGTGCCAGCAGTCAGCCGGACCTCTCCTACAATGAGCAGTTCTTC
size: -; D: -; J: TRBJ2-5; V: TRBV7-2; CDR3: CASSQGVLQETQYF; DNA: TGTGCCAGCAGCCAGGGCGTGCTGCAAGAGACCCAGTACTTC
size: few; D: -; J: TRBJ2-7; V: TRBV27; CDR3: CASSLGPALEQYF; DNA: TGTGCCAGCAGTTTAGGACCAGCGCTCGAGCAGTACTTC
size: -; D: -; J: TRBJ1-1; V: TRBV18; CDR3: CASLLGREGTEAFF; DNA: TGTGCCAGCTTATTGGGGAGGGAGGGCACTGAAGCTTTCTTT
size: -; D: -; J: TRBJ2-3; V: TRBV6-1; CDR3: CASSEWAAKNGITQYF; DNA: TGTGCCAGCAGTGAATGGGCGGCGAAAAACGGGATTACGCAGTATTTT
size: -; D: -; J: TRBJ2-7; V: TRBV11-1; CDR3: CASSLGGEIYEQYF; DNA: TGTGCCAGCAGCTTAGGGGGGGAGATTTACGAGCAGTACTTC
size: -; D: TRBD2; J: TRBJ2-5; V: TRBV7-8; CDR3: CASSLRLAEEIPETQYF; DNA: TGTGCCAGCAGCTTACGCCTAGCGGAGGAGATCCCTGAGACCCAGTACTTC